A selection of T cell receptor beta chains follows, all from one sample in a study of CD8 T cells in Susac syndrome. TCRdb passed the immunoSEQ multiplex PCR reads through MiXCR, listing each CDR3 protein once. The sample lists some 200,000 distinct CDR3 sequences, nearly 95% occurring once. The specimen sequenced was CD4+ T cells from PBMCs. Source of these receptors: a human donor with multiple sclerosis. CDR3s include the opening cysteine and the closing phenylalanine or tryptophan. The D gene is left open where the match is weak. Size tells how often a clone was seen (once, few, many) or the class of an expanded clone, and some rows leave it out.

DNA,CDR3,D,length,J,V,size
TGTGCCAGCAGCCATGAGGGGGCCGAGCAGTACTTC,CASSHEGAEQYF,TRBD1,12,TRBJ2-7,TRBV3-1,.
TGTGCCAGCAGGGCGACAGGGGGCGTCACCGGGGAGCTGTTTTTT,CASRATGGVTGELFF,TRBD1,15,TRBJ2-2,TRBV11-2,.
TGTGCCAGCAGTCCGACCGCTAGCGGTCGCAAATACAATGAGCAGTTCTTC,CASSPTASGRKYNEQFF,TRBD2,17,TRBJ2-1,TRBV27,.
TGTGCCTTTGCGGGGGGAGCCGGGGAGCAGTTCTTC,CAFAGGAGEQFF,TRBD2,12,TRBJ2-1,TRBV30,.
TGTGCCAGCAGCCAAGGTTATCCGAATCAGCCCCAGCATTTT,CASSQGYPNQPQHF,.,14,TRBJ1-5,TRBV3-1,.
TGTGCCGCACAGGGGAACACCGGGGAGCTGTTTTTT,CAAQGNTGELFF,.,12,TRBJ2-2,TRBV24-1,.
TGTGCCAGCAGCTCCTTGACAGGGGGGTACCAAGAGACCCAGTACTTC,CASSSLTGGYQETQYF,TRBD1,16,TRBJ2-5,TRBV14,.
TGTGCCAGCAGCCTACGAGTCGGCTACACCTTC,CASSLRVGYTF,.,11,TRBJ1-2,TRBV5-6,.
TGTGCCAGCAGCCAAGGGCCTTGGCAGCCCCAGCATTTT,CASSQGPWQPQHF,.,13,TRBJ1-5,TRBV3-1,.
TGTGCCACCAGTGGCTCGCCTATTAGCTCCTACAATGAGCAGTTCTTC,CATSGSPISSYNEQFF,.,16,TRBJ2-1,TRBV24-1,.
TGTGCCAGCAGCCTAAGGGGAACTAGCCGGACTGAGCAGTTCTTC,CASSLRGTSRTEQFF,.,15,TRBJ2-1,TRBV3-1,.
TGTGCCAGCAGCCACGACCGGGACAGGCATCCTGGCATTCAGTACTTC,CASSHDRDRHPGIQYF,TRBD1,16,TRBJ2-4,TRBV6-6,.
TGCAGCGTTGCGGGTGGGGCGCGATTTAGAGAGACCCAGTACTTC,CSVAGGARFRETQYF,.,15,TRBJ2-5,TRBV29-1,.
TGTGCCTGGAGTGGAGAGCGGGGGGGTGGCGATGAGCAGTTCTTC,CAWSGERGGGDEQFF,TRBD2,15,TRBJ2-1,TRBV30,.
TGTGCCAGCAGCCAGTTCTTCGGCTACACCTTC,CASSQFFGYTF,.,11,TRBJ1-2,TRBV3-1,.
TGCGCCAGCAGCTTCCCAGGGGGATTCGACTATGGCTACACCTTC,CASSFPGGFDYGYTF,TRBD1,15,TRBJ1-2,TRBV5-1,.
TGTGCCAGCAACCCAGTGGAGGCCGGAGAGACCCAGTACTTC,CASNPVEAGETQYF,.,14,TRBJ2-5,TRBV7-9,.
TGCAGTGCTGTATCTGGGTGGGAGGCTAATGAAAAACTGTTTTTT,CSAVSGWEANEKLFF,.,15,TRBJ1-4,TRBV20-1,.
TGCAGTGCTAGGTCCCGCGCCGGGGGGGACATTCAGTACTTC,CSARSRAGGDIQYF,TRBD2,14,TRBJ2-4,TRBV20-1,.
TGCAGTGCCAGAGAAACCCTATTTGAAGCTTTCTTT,CSARETLFEAFF,.,12,TRBJ1-1,TRBV20-1,.
TGTGCCACCTCCCGGACGATACTGAACACCGGGGAGCTGTTTTTT,CATSRTILNTGELFF,.,15,TRBJ2-2,TRBV9,.
TGTGCTAGTGGTTCTAGAGAGGGAATCTATGGCTACACCTTC,CASGSREGIYGYTF,.,14,TRBJ1-2,TRBV12-5,once
TGTGCCAGTAGTAAAACAGGGACCCATGGCTACACCTTC,CASSKTGTHGYTF,.,13,TRBJ1-2,TRBV19,.
TGTGCCAGCAGTTTGTACTACGAGCAGTACTTC,CASSLYYEQYF,.,11,TRBJ2-7,TRBV12-3/TRBV12-4,.
TGTGCCAGCTCACCATACGAAGATACGCAGTATTTT,CASSPYEDTQYF,.,12,TRBJ2-3,TRBV18,.
TGTGCCAGCGCATACAGCGGGCCCAATGAGCAGTTCTTC,CASAYSGPNEQFF,.,13,TRBJ2-1,TRBV25-1,.
TGTGCCAGCAGCCGGGGACGGGGACAGCTAGCCAAAAACATTCAGTACTTC,CASSRGRGQLAKNIQYF,TRBD1,17,TRBJ2-4,TRBV2,.
TGTGCCAGCAGCCCGGTCCCGGGACAGGGTAACTATGGCTACACCTTC,CASSPVPGQGNYGYTF,TRBD1,16,TRBJ1-2,TRBV5-6,.
TGCAGTGCTAGAGGACAGGGACATAACTATGGCTACACCTTC,CSARGQGHNYGYTF,TRBD1,14,TRBJ1-2,TRBV20-1,.
TGTGCCAGCAGTTCCTCACATGGATCCTACGAGCAGTACTTC,CASSSSHGSYEQYF,.,14,TRBJ2-7,TRBV27,.
TGCAGCGGAAACCCCGGGGGGAGGAACACTGAAGCTTTCTTT,CSGNPGGRNTEAFF,.,14,TRBJ1-1,TRBV29-1,.
TGTGCCAGCAGCCCCGGGGCGTATGGCTACACCTTC,CASSPGAYGYTF,.,12,TRBJ1-2,TRBV5-6,few
TGTGCCAGCAGCTCCACAGGGAGAAGTCTGTGGGAGCAGTACTTC,CASSSTGRSLWEQYF,.,15,TRBJ2-7,TRBV28,.
TGTGCCAGCAGCGTCCGGGACAGGGACGAGCAGTACTTC,CASSVRDRDEQYF,TRBD1,13,TRBJ2-7,TRBV9,.
TGCAGTGCTACCACTAGCGGGAGGCCCCGAGGGGAGACCCAGTACTTC,CSATTSGRPRGETQYF,TRBD2,16,TRBJ2-5,TRBV20-1,.
TGCAGCGTTGGTGAGCGGTTGAATGAGCAGTTCTTC,CSVGERLNEQFF,.,12,TRBJ2-1,TRBV29-1,.
TGCAGTGCGACGGACAGGGGGCAGGGAGAGACCCAGTACTTC,CSATDRGQGETQYF,TRBD1,14,TRBJ2-5,TRBV20-1,.
TGTGCCACCAGTCGGGGTTATAGCAATCAGCCCCAGCATTTT,CATSRGYSNQPQHF,.,14,TRBJ1-5,TRBV24-1,.
TGTGCCAGCAGCCATGGATCTGGGACTTCCCAGTACTTC,CASSHGSGTSQYF,.,13,TRBJ2-5,TRBV3-1,once
TGTGCCAGCAGTGTTTACAACCAAGAGACCCAGTACTTC,CASSVYNQETQYF,.,13,TRBJ2-5,TRBV2,.
TGCGCCAGCAGCTTCGGACAGGGGAGCGAGCAGTACTTC,CASSFGQGSEQYF,TRBD1,13,TRBJ2-7,TRBV5-1,once
TGTGCCAGCAGCCGGGACAGACAAGAGACCCAGTACTTC,CASSRDRQETQYF,TRBD1,13,TRBJ2-5,TRBV3-1,.
TGTGCCAGCAGTGGTAGCGGGGTGCAGGGAGATACGCAGTATTTT,CASSGSGVQGDTQYF,TRBD2,15,TRBJ2-3,TRBV7-9,.
TGTGCCAGCAGTTTGGTCAGGGATTCACCCCTCCACTTT,CASSLVRDSPLHF,.,13,TRBJ1-6,TRBV27,.
TGTGCCAGCAGCCAAGGCTTAGCGGCGCAGTACTTC,CASSQGLAAQYF,.,12,TRBJ2-7,TRBV14,once
TGTGCCAGCAGCCAAGACTTTGACAATGAGCAGTTCTTC,CASSQDFDNEQFF,.,13,TRBJ2-1,TRBV14,.